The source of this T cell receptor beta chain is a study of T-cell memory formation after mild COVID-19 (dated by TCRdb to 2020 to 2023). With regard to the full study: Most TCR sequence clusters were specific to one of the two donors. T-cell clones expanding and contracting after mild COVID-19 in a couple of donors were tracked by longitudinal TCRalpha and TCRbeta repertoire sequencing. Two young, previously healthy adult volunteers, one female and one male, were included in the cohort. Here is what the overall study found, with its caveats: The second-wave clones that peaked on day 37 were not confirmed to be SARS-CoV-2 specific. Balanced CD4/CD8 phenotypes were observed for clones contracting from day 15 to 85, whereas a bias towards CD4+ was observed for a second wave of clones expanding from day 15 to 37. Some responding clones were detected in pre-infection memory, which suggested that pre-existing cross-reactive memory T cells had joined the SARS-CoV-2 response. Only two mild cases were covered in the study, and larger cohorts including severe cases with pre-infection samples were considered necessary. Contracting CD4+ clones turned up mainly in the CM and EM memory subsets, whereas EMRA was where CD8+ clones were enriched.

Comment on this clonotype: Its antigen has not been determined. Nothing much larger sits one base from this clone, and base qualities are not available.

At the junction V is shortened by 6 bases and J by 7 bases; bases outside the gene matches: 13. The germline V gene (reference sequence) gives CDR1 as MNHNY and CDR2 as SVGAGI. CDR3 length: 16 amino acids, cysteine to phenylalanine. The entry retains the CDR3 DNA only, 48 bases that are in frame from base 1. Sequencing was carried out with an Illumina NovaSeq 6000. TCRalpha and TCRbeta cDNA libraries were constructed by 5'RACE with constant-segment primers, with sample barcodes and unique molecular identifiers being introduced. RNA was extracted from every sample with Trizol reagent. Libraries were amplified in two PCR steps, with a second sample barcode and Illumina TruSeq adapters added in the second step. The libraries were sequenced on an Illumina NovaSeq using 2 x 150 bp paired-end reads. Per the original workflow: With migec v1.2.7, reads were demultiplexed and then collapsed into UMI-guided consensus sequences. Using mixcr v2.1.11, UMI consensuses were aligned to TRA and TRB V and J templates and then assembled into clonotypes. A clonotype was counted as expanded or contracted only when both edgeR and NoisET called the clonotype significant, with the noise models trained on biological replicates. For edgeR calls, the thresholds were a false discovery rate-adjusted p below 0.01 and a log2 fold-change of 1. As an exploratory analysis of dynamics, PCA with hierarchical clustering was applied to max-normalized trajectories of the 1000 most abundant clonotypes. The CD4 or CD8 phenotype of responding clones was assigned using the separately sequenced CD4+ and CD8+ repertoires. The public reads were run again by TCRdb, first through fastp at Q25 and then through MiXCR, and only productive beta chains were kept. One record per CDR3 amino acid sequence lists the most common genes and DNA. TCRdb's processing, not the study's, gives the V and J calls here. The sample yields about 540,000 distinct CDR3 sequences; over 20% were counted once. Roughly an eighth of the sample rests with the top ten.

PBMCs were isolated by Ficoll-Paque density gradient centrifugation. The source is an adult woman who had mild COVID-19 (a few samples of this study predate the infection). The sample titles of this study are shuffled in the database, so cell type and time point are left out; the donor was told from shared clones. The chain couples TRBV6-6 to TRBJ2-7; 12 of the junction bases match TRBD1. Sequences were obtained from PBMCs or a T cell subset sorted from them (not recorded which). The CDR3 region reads CASSLPRGQGAGEQYF. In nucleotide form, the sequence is TGTGCCAGCAGCCTCCCTAGGGGACAGGGGGCCGGGGAGCAGTACTTC.